Listed here is a single TCR beta chain. Its target is unknown. MiXCR, run by TCRdb on the reads, gives a single entry per CDR3 protein. The sample yields some 600,000 distinct CDR3 sequences, 20% to 25% seen once. Germline CDR1 reads MNHNY; CDR2 reads SVGAGI (reference sequence). The J segment lost 6 bases and the V segment lost 2 bases, leaving 2 bases of the junction unmatched. The CDR3 has 13 amino acids. The data stem from a study of T cell repertoires in cytomegalovirus infection. Study as a whole: Both CMV infection and a matching HLA type were indicated by public TCR beta signatures.

General study findings and limits: Ex vivo, HLA-C-restricted CMV-specific TCR beta clonotypes prevailed over the rest of the response. People with CMV and the relevant HLA were identified by cumulative public TCR beta family frequency.

The rearrangement links TRBV6-6 to TRBJ2-7; 9 nucleotides agree with TRBD2. Sequencing was performed on CD8+ T cells from PBMCs. This clonotype originated in a human donor in good health (CMV status not recorded). Some clones in this sample may be carry-over from other donors' samples. Here the CDR3 reads CASSYGGGGEQYF. In DNA form, the CDR3 reads TGTGCCAGCAGTTACGGCGGGGGGGGCGAGCAGTACTTC.